A single sample gave rise to the 4 T cell receptor beta chains below, sequenced in a study of T-cell reconstitution after alpha-beta-depleted transplantation in children. Unique molecular identifiers were used in preparing the TCRbeta library. TCRdb reprocessed the PCR reads via MiXCR and lists one record per CDR3 protein. This table holds hundreds of thousands of distinct CDR3 sequences, 16% found once. The sample consisted of PBMCs, mostly from graft donor cells, taken 360 days after TCRalphabeta/CD19-depleted stem cell transplant. Receptor source: a male patient aged 2-9 years who had a stem cell transplant for acute lymphoblastic leukemia, so the T cells may come from the graft donor.

This clonotype turned up a few times. V gene TRBV12-3 or TRBV12-4 combines with J gene TRBJ2-7; no clear D gene. The CDR3 length is 16 residues. Trimming left V 5 bases short and J 2 bases short, with 19 bases between. Here the CDR3 DNA reads TGTGCCAGCAGTCCAACCCTCCTCTCCCTACCCTACGAGCAGTACTTC. This translates into CASSPTLLSLPYEQYF.

The chain employs TRBV20-1 and TRBJ2-1, with 8 bases aligning to TRBD2. CDR1 and CDR2 from the germline V gene are DFQATT and SNEGSKA (reference sequence). The trim removed 5 bases at V and 9 bases at J, leaving 15 bases unmatched. The CDR3 runs to 15 residues. The CDR3 DNA is TGCAGTGCTTGGATAGCGGGGTGGCCCCCACTTGAGCAGTTCTTC. It encodes CSAWIAGWPPLEQFF.

The chain uses TRBV4-3 and TRBJ2-2; TRBD2 is a possible D gene (6 bases). Trimming took 0 bases from V and 5 from J, leaving 13 bases between them. The V gene's germline CDR1 is LGHNA and CDR2 YSLEER. There are 16 residues in the CDR3. The CDR3 here is CASSQDPSEFTGELFF. CDR3 bases: TGCGCCAGCAGCCAAGATCCTAGCGAGTTTACCGGGGAGCTGTTTTTT.

This clonotype was counted ten times or more. The CDR3 nucleotides read TGTGCCAGCAGTCTTAGAGGGGACTTCGCCCGGTTCGGCCGGGAGCTGTTTTTT. Protein sequence: CASSLRGDFARFGRELFF. This chain links TRBV12-3 or TRBV12-4 with TRBJ2-2; possible D gene TRBD2, 6 bases. V was pared by 5 bases and J by 9 bases, with 28 bases between. The CDR3 totals 18 residues.